These T cell receptor beta chains were read from a single sample in a study of blood T cells in healthy people across ages. TCRdb re-derived calls from the 5' RACE reads in MiXCR, one entry per CDR3 protein. The data show 1 million or so distinct CDR3 sequences, 40% to 55% seen once. Sequencing input: blood. Receptor source: a woman aged 55-70 years in good health. Both conserved end residues are part of each CDR3.

CDR3 protein,J gene,V gene
CASSVRDRGYEQYF,TRBJ2-7,TRBV6-1
CASSHPSGRETQYF,TRBJ2-5,TRBV3-1
CSASPVWGSEKLFF,TRBJ1-4,TRBV20-1
CASRAGTGGTDTQYF,TRBJ2-3,TRBV12-3/TRBV12-4
CVSSLVFSPEQFF,TRBJ2-1,TRBV7-2
CASSLGVAGATYNEQFF,TRBJ2-1,TRBV6-2/TRBV6-3
CASSQVSGKVSYEQYF,-,TRBV3-1
CSARVVEGAGGPRYEQYF,TRBJ2-7,TRBV20-1
CASSFGRVNQPQHF,TRBJ1-5,TRBV27
CSVVGGPWQMGQETQYF,TRBJ2-5,TRBV29-1
CASSFRTGTGGTGELFF,TRBJ2-2,TRBV11-3
CASSEWAGDAYEQYF,TRBJ2-7,TRBV6-1
CSARARTGYEQYF,-,TRBV20-1
CASSGSGQETQYF,TRBJ2-5,TRBV5-1
CSASRDRGTDTQYF,TRBJ2-3,TRBV20-1
CSARPYRGRRAEKLFF,TRBJ1-4,TRBV20-1
CASSVEVGRAYYEQFF,TRBJ2-1,TRBV9
CASSPEGLAGTSYNEQFF,TRBJ2-1,TRBV7-2
CASSLKGLAVLYNEQFF,TRBJ2-1,TRBV7-9
CASKRSLEPDHQPQHF,TRBJ1-5,TRBV4-1
CASSLGSPYGQYF,TRBJ2-5,TRBV27
CASSQSDKEQFF,TRBJ2-1,TRBV16
CASSPRGGEGTGELFF,TRBJ2-2,TRBV7-3
CSVGGDEQFF,TRBJ2-1,TRBV29-1
CASSLTSGGENEQFF,TRBJ2-1,TRBV11-2
CASSFSGIVETQYF,TRBJ2-5,TRBV5-1
CASSPTTGLVAEQFF,TRBJ2-1,TRBV9
CASRLGFHTDTQYF,TRBJ2-3,TRBV7-2
CASSEEGSGLERQETQYF,TRBJ2-5,TRBV2
CSAGTTKETQYF,TRBJ2-5,TRBV20-1
CASSLRGGRGYTF,TRBJ1-2,TRBV7-3
CASSLERYYEQYF,TRBJ2-7,TRBV12-3/TRBV12-4
CSARNPTGRAFF,TRBJ1-1,TRBV20-1
CATSRGPIGMSGEQYF,TRBJ2-7,TRBV15
CASSPPLGMRDRITDTQYF,TRBJ2-3,TRBV18
CASSQGGNYGYTF,TRBJ1-2,TRBV3-1
CASSEMGLTGANVLTF,TRBJ2-6,TRBV6-1
CAISEPVSGQFF,TRBJ2-1,TRBV10-3
CASSHGSGTGGASPNYEQYF,-,TRBV6-2/TRBV6-3
CASSSDSPSTDTQYF,TRBJ2-3,TRBV5-8
CASSEGVSVNNEQFF,TRBJ2-1,TRBV10-2
CSAGTSGSYNEQFF,TRBJ2-1,TRBV20-1
CSVDRVTNYGYTF,TRBJ1-2,TRBV29-1
CASSWAQDQETQYF,TRBJ2-5,TRBV7-9
CASSRGLAESNEQFF,TRBJ2-1,TRBV5-6
CASSLAGTGTQYF,-,TRBV5-1
CASSYSTVPYGYTF,TRBJ1-2,TRBV6-5
CASSQSSSGSSYNEQFF,TRBJ2-1,TRBV4-1
CSAAGGTGDTEQYF,TRBJ2-7,TRBV29-1
CSVPSGPYQETQYF,TRBJ2-5,TRBV20-1
CASSQGTFSRGYGYTF,TRBJ1-2,TRBV7-8
CASSLASGPGDEQYF,TRBJ2-7,TRBV7-9